These 28 T cell receptor beta chains originate from one sample sequenced in a study of T cell clonality in common variable immunodeficiency. Findings and limits, study-wide: Common variable immunodeficiency TCR beta sequences reportedly had fewer deletions and N-nucleotide insertions.

These receptors have no identified antigens. Assay used: immunoSEQ multiplex PCR; TCRdb lists only in-frame clones, some missing. Listed for the sample are around 21,000 clones, none seen a single time. The source material was peripheral blood mononuclear cells. Receptor source: a human donor with common variable immunodeficiency.

This clone was picked up many times. The read terminates 3 residues ahead of where the CDR3 ends, so the germline J gene completes it. V is TRBV20-1 and J is TRBJ1-2; no reliable D call. V was trimmed by 7 bases and J by 2 bases, leaving 8 bases between them. CDR1 and CDR2 (germline): DFQATT, SNEGSKA (reference sequence). CDR3 length: 11 amino acids. CDR3 bases read: TGCAGTGTGGGCAGGAACTATGGC. Translating gives CSVGRNYG. The CDR3 in full is CSVGRNYGYTF.

On this clone: The read ends 3 residues early relative to the CDR3; the germline J gene fills the gap. The chain employs TRBV6-1 and TRBJ1-2, with D possibly matching TRBD1 (6 bases). The germline V and J ends were trimmed by 3 bases and 4 bases, with 18 bases remaining between them. Germline V lookup: CDR1 MNHNS, CDR2 SASEGT. CDR3 length: 16 residues. Incomplete CDR3 DNA: TGTGCCAGCAGTGAGACAGGACGACGGAGGGCCTATGGC. Its translation: CASSETGRRRAYG. The whole CDR3 is CASSETGRRRAYGYTF.

Notes on this clone: The missing CDR3 end, 3 residues past where the read stops, is filled in from the germline J gene. This chain uses TRBV19 with TRBJ1-5; the D gene is possibly TRBD1 (5 bases). V dropped 4 bases and J dropped 0 bases, with 10 bases sitting between them. Germline V gene sequence: CDR1 LNHDA, CDR2 SQIVND (reference sequence). The length of the CDR3 is 15 residues. Incomplete CDR3 DNA: TGTGCCAGTAGTAATAGACAGACTAGCAATCAGCCC. Its translation: CASSNRQTSNQP. The whole CDR3 sequence reads CASSNRQTSNQPQHF.

On this clone: The CDR3 is cut off 3 residues early in the read; its end comes from the germline J gene. The rearrangement uses TRBV7-2 and TRBJ2-5, with 7 bases identical to TRBD1. Losses at the gene ends were 4 bases for V and 5 bases for J; bases not matched to a gene: 7. The CDR3 extends over 14 amino acids. The germline V gene has CDR1 SGHTA and CDR2 FQGNSA. The CDR3 bases that were read are TGTGCCAGCAGCTACAGGGGTAGTAGGGAGACC. It encodes CASSYRGSRET. The CDR3, in full, reads CASSYRGSRETQYF.

This clone was detected only a few times. The DNA ends 3 residues before the CDR3 does, and the rest of the CDR3 is filled in from the germline J gene. The chain has TRBV19 and TRBJ2-7, with 13 bases aligning to TRBD2. Germline V gene data show CDR1 as LNHDA and CDR2 as SQIVND (reference sequence). The CDR3 runs 16 residues. V lost 5 bases and J lost 6; bases outside the gene matches: 10. The sequenced part of the CDR3 DNA is TGTGCCAGTAGTCCCGCCGGACTAGCGGGAGTAGTCGAG. This sequence encodes CASSPAGLAGVVE. The whole CDR3 protein is CASSPAGLAGVVEQYF.

This clone was seen ten or more times. Coverage ceases 3 residues before the CDR3 finishes, and the germline J gene fills in the end. V usage is TRBV29-1 and J usage is TRBJ1-1, with 8 bases matching TRBD1. The CDR3 is 14 residues long. Trimming cost V 3 bases and J 6 bases; bases outside gene matches: 9. In germline, CDR1 is SQVTM, CDR2 ANQGSEA. CDR3 protein: CSVDRGPRGPEAFF. The covered CDR3 bases are TGCAGCGTTGACAGGGGGCCCCGAGGTCCTGAA. The variable domain in full, with the rest retrieved from reference TRBV29-1 and TRBJ1-1, is SAVISQKPSRDICQRGTSLTIQCQVDSQVTMMFWYRQQPGQSLTLIATANQGSEATYESGFVIDKFPISRPNLTFSTLTVSNMSPEDSSIYLCSVDRGPRGPEAFFGQGTRLTVV.

Regarding this clone: The read stops 3 residues short of the end of the CDR3; the missing end is completed from the germline J gene. J is TRBJ2-7 and V is TRBV7-2, with TRBD2 as a possible D gene (5 bases). The germline CDR1 and CDR2 sequences are SGHTA and FQGNSA. The CDR3 covers 13 residues. Trimming removed 5 bases at V and 3 bases at J, with 11 bases between. The CDR3 spells CASSPPGSYEQYF. The CDR3 bases that were read are TGTGCCAGCAGCCCCCCGGGGAGCTACGAG.

This clone has only a few counts. Read coverage stops 3 residues before the CDR3 terminus; the germline J gene supplies the remainder. This chain joins TRBV7-2 and TRBJ2-3; D gene uncertain. Per germline, CDR1 SGHTA and CDR2 FQGNSA. This CDR3 spans 12 amino acids. Trimming removed 4 bases at V and 3 bases at J, with 5 bases between. CDR3 DNA (partial): TGTGCCAGCAGCTCCCTAACAGATACG. Encoded protein: CASSSLTDT. The full CDR3 protein is CASSSLTDTQYF.

This clone occurred a few times. At one of its ends the junction is not consistent with the germline gene, which may arise from a read error. The observed sequence ends 3 residues before the CDR3 terminus, with the missing tail filled in from the germline J gene. This chain connects TRBV18 to TRBJ1-4; D is ambiguous. Germline CDR1 and CDR2: KGHSH and LQKENI. CDR3 size: 15 residues. The CDR3 protein is CASSSPSQRNEKLFF. The sequenced CDR3 bases are TGTGCCAGCTCATCACCCTCACAGAGAAATGAAAAA.

This clone is medium-sized. The CDR3 goes on 3 residues after the read ends, and that part is filled in from the germline J gene. The chain recombines TRBV18 with TRBJ2-4, with 11 bases identical to TRBD1. The ends lost 2 bases at V and 0 bases at J; junction bases unmatched: 3. The CDR3 consists of 17 residues. Germline V gene lookup returns CDR1 KGHSH and CDR2 LQKENI. The part of the CDR3 DNA that was read is TGTGCCAGCTCACCAATGGACAGGGGGCTAGCCAAAAACATT. It yields the protein CASSPMDRGLAKNI. The whole CDR3 protein is CASSPMDRGLAKNIQYF.

Details on this clone: The read halts 3 residues ahead of the CDR3 end, with the missing end drawn from the germline J gene. This rearrangement joins TRBV19 to TRBJ1-4; 10 bases are a match to TRBD1. Germline CDR1 and CDR2: LNHDA and SQIVND (reference sequence). The CDR3 spans 15 residues. The V segment lost 4 bases and the J segment 8 bases; nucleotides outside the gene matches: 7. The CDR3 loop reads CASSRQGALGEKLFF. The part of the CDR3 DNA that was read is TGTGCCAGTAGTAGACAGGGGGCTTTGGGAGAAAAA.

With respect to this clone: The read terminates 3 residues before the CDR3 end, so the remaining end is supplied by the germline J gene. This sequence joins TRBV7-9 and TRBJ2-3, with TRBD2 matching over 8 bases. Germline V lookup: CDR1 SEHNR, CDR2 FQNEAQ (reference sequence). This CDR3 is 15 amino acids long. The junction had 6 bases not matched to a gene; V was cut back by 5 bases and J by 2 bases. CDR3 sequence: CASSRLAPNTDTQYF. The sequenced part of the CDR3 DNA is TGTGCCAGCAGCCGACTAGCGCCTAACACAGATACG.

Only a few counts were recorded for this clone. The read falls 3 residues short of the CDR3 end, and the missing part is taken from the germline J gene. This chain uses TRBV7-6 with TRBJ1-2, with D tentatively TRBD1 (5 bases). CDR3 size: 15 residues. V was trimmed by 4 bases and J by 6 bases, leaving 18 bases between them. Germline V gene sequence: CDR1 SGHVS, CDR2 FNYEAQ. CDR3 loop: CASSSPGEASNGYTF. Incomplete CDR3 DNA: TGTGCCAGCAGCTCCCCGGGGGAAGCGTCGAATGGC.

This clone came up a few times. The observed sequence ends 3 residues before the CDR3 terminus, with the missing tail filled in from the germline J gene. The rearrangement links TRBV7-2 to TRBJ2-1; possibly TRBD2 for D (5 bases). Germline assignment: CDR1 SGHTA and CDR2 FQGNSA. V shed 3 bases and J shed 7 bases, with 13 bases lying between them. The CDR3 length is 14 residues. The CDR3 DNA, read in part, is TGTGCCAGCAGCTTTCCTTCTCCGGGGAATGAG. Translating gives CASSFPSPGNE. From start to end, the CDR3 is CASSFPSPGNEQFF.

Note on this clone: The read is 3 residues too short to cover the CDR3 end, so that end is filled in from the germline J gene. The gene calls are TRBV30 and TRBJ2-1; possibly TRBD1 for D (6 bases). Looked up from germline, CDR1 is GTSNPN and CDR2 is SVGIG (reference sequence). V lost 8 bases and J 4 bases, leaving 15 bases between the germline ends. The CDR3 totals 13 residues. The CDR3 loop reads CARSSTGYNEQFF. The sequenced part of the CDR3 DNA is TGTGCCCGGTCCTCTACAGGGTACAATGAG.

In this sample, this clone turned up a few times. The read terminates 3 residues before the CDR3 end, so the remaining end is supplied by the germline J gene. This chain links TRBV6-1 with TRBJ1-5, with no clear D. The V gene's germline CDR1 is MNHNS and CDR2 SASEGT. The CDR3 runs to 16 residues. Between the trimmed V and J ends, which lost 2 bases and 0 bases, there was a span of 11 bases. CDR3 region: CASSESSAVSNQPQHF. Incomplete CDR3 DNA: TGTGCCAGCAGTGAATCGTCAGCGGTTAGCAATCAGCCC.

Comment on this clone: The read ends 3 residues before the CDR3 terminus; that terminus is restored from the germline J gene. The rearrangement uses TRBV18 and TRBJ2-7; TRBD2 might be the D (6 bases). The germline CDR1 and CDR2 sequences are KGHSH and LQKENI. Trimming removed 4 bases from V and 0 bases from J, with 10 bases in between. The CDR3 has 14 residues. CDR3 DNA, as far as it was read: TGTGCCAGCTCACTCTCGACTAGCTCCTACGAG. This encodes CASSLSTSSYE. The CDR3, in full, reads CASSLSTSSYEQYF.

The sample holds a few counts of this clone. Sequencing ends 3 residues short of the CDR3 end; the germline J gene provides the rest. The V gene is TRBV6-2 or TRBV6-3, the J gene TRBJ2-7; tentatively, D is TRBD1 (5 bases). Germline assignment: CDR1 MNHEY and CDR2 SVGEGT. Trimming cost V 6 bases and J 0 bases, with 12 bases left between them. The CDR3 runs to 14 residues. The sequenced part of the CDR3 DNA is TGTGCCAGCAGCCTAGGGGCGAGCTCCTACGAG. It translates to CASSLGASSYE. The complete CDR3 sequence is CASSLGASSYEQYF.

This clone was observed a handful of times. This chain's CDR3 is CASRDTTYQETQYF. Partial CDR3 DNA: TGTGCCAGCAGAGATACTACGTACCAAGAGACC. The chain has TRBV7-9 and TRBJ2-5; D call uncertain. With the read ending 3 residues before the CDR3 end, the germline J gene is used to fill in that end. Trimming took 6 bases from V and 0 from J, leaving 11 bases between them. The CDR3 has 14 residues. CDR1 is SEHNR and CDR2 is FQNEAQ in the germline V gene (reference sequence).

This clone was detected a few times. Coverage ceases 3 residues before the CDR3 finishes, and the germline J gene fills in the end. The chain employs TRBV5-1 and TRBJ1-5; 11 nucleotides align to TRBD1. The germline V gene encodes CDR1 SGHRS and CDR2 YFSETQ. CDR3 size: 18 residues. After removal of 1 base from V and 2 bases from J, the junction contained 8 bases not matched to a gene. This CDR3 is CASSLTGQGGLGNQPQHF. The sequenced part of the CDR3 DNA is TGCGCCAGCAGCTTGACGGGACAGGGGGGATTAGGCAATCAGCCC.

CDR3 DNA, as far as it was read: TGTGCCAGCAGTTCCTCCGGAGAGACC. This codes for CASSSSGET. The CDR3 reads in full as CASSSSGETQYF. The chain is built from TRBV6-2 or TRBV6-3 and TRBJ2-5; D is ambiguous. The read finishes 3 residues shy of the CDR3 end, and the germline J gene is used to complete it. Germline assignment: CDR1 MNHEY and CDR2 SVGEGT. V lost 4 bases, J lost 4 bases, and 7 bases lay in between. The CDR3 contains 12 residues.

Details on this clone: The read ends 3 residues before the CDR3 terminus; that terminus is restored from the germline J gene. J is TRBJ2-5 and V is TRBV19; a possible D gene is TRBD1 (5 bases). This CDR3 spans 14 amino acids. Germline CDR1 reads LNHDA; CDR2 reads SQIVND (reference sequence). Trimming took off 5 bases at V and 5 bases at J, with 15 bases between the two ends. This chain's CDR3 is CASSAGHRGETQYF. CDR3 DNA, as far as it was read: TGTGCCAGTAGTGCCGGACATCGTGGGGAGACC.

This clone showed up just a few times. The read ends 3 residues shy of where the CDR3 ends; the end is completed using the germline J gene. The chain couples TRBV7-2 to TRBJ1-2, with 9 bases aligning to TRBD1. This CDR3 comprises 14 residues. In germline, CDR1 is SGHTA, CDR2 FQGNSA. Trimming at V came to 5 bases and at J to 6 bases, leaving 7 bases not matched to a gene. The CDR3 protein is CASSPGTGWNGYTF. The DNA read from the CDR3 is TGTGCCAGCAGCCCGGGGACAGGGTGGAATGGC. The whole variable domain, remainder taken from reference TRBV7-2 and TRBJ1-2, is GAGVSQSPSNKVTEKGKDVELRCDPISGHTALYWYRQSLGQGLEFLIYFQGNSAPDKSGLPSDRFSAERTGGSVSTLTIQRTQQEDSAVYLCASSPGTGWNGYTFGSGTRLTVV.

This clone has more than one count but fewer than ten. Read sequence stops 3 residues before the CDR3 end, and the germline J gene provides the missing end. The chain uses TRBV19 and TRBJ2-7; 10 bases match TRBD1. From germline, CDR1 is LNHDA and CDR2 SQIVND (reference sequence). V shed 3 bases and J 3 bases; nucleotides not matched to a gene: 2. The CDR3 covers 14 residues. CDR3 bases read: TGTGCCAGTAGTATCAGGACAGGGGGCTACGAG. It specifies CASSIRTGGYE. From start to end, the CDR3 is CASSIRTGGYEQYF.

This clone was counted between two and nine times. The covered CDR3 bases are TGTGCCAGCAGTGATTGGGCAGGGGGAGAATACGAG. Its translation: CASSDWAGGEYE. The full CDR3 protein is CASSDWAGGEYEQYF. The V and J genes are TRBV2 and TRBJ2-7, with 7 bases identical to TRBD1. The observed sequence ends 3 residues before the CDR3 terminus, with the missing tail filled in from the germline J gene. Per germline, CDR1 SNHLY and CDR2 FYNNEI. J gave up 4 bases and V 3 bases, and 9 bases lay outside the gene matches. This CDR3 spans 15 amino acids.

This clone was seen a few times. The read ends 3 residues shy of where the CDR3 ends; the end is completed using the germline J gene. V and J are TRBV20-1 and TRBJ2-1, with D perhaps TRBD1 (5 bases). The CDR3 sequence is 11 residues long. Trimming removed 7 bases at V and 7 bases at J, with 11 bases between. Germline CDR1 is DFQATT and CDR2 is SNEGSKA (reference sequence). This CDR3 reads CSGAGWNEQFF. Partial CDR3 DNA: TGCAGTGGAGCAGGGTGGAATGAG.

This clone was picked up a small number of times. The CDR3 end is not reached by the read, which stops 3 residues before it; the germline J gene fills it in. V usage is TRBV23-1 and J usage is TRBJ1-2, with TRBD1 as a possible D gene (6 bases). TRBV23-1 is given ORF status, its function remaining uncertain. This CDR3 has 16 amino acids. The V end was cut by 0 bases, the J end by 7 bases, with 18 bases between. CDR3 sequence: CASSQSKHRVSGGYTF. The CDR3 DNA, read in part, is TGCGCCAGCAGTCAATCGAAGCACAGGGTTTCGGGTGGC.

Note on this clone: The read comes to an end 3 residues before the CDR3 does, leaving the germline J gene to fill in the end. The V call is TRBV7-9, the J call TRBJ2-4; TRBD2 agrees at 7 bases. Germline loops: CDR1 SEHNR, CDR2 FQNEAQ (reference sequence). This CDR3 is 13 amino acids long. The covered CDR3 bases are TGTGCCAGCAGCTCCTCAAGCGGGATTCTT. It translates to CASSSSSGIL. The whole CDR3 is CASSSSSGILQYF.